Each of the 22 T cell receptor beta chains below was sequenced from the same sample in a study of graft-versus-host responses after intestinal transplantation. These receptors have no identified antigens. The table came from immunoSEQ multiplex PCR; TCRdb's copy has only in-frame clones and leaves some out. The sample yields about 50,000 clones, 80% to 95% seen once. The sample was unstimulated CD4+ T cells sorted from spleen or lymph node cells, taken before transplant. The receptors originated from a human donor who was the organ donor for an intestinal transplant.

J is TRBJ1-4 and V is TRBV7-2; possible D gene TRBD1, 5 bases. The CDR3 extends over 15 amino acids. CDR1 is SGHTA and CDR2 is FQGNSA in the germline V gene. Trimming cost V 1 base and J 8 bases, with 14 bases left between them. The CDR3 loop reads CASSLVVGAEEKLFF. The CDR3 nucleotides are TGTGCCAGCAGCTTAGTAGTCGGGGCTGAAGAAAAACTGTTTTTT.

This clone was seen only once. The V and J genes are TRBV7-2 and TRBJ1-1, with D possibly TRBD1 on 5 matching bases. Per the germline V gene, CDR1 is SGHTA and CDR2 is FQGNSA. This CDR3 has 15 amino acids. Deletions cut 2 bases from V and 4 bases from J, with 14 bases between. For the CDR3, the DNA is TGTGCCAGCAGCTTATTCGGGGCAGGAAGCACTGAAGCTTTCTTT. It is translated as CASSLFGAGSTEAFF.

This chain connects TRBV6-5 to TRBJ2-5; D uncertain. This CDR3 region has 13 residues. V was pared by 2 bases and J by 2 bases, with 6 bases between. Germline loops: CDR1 MNHEY, CDR2 SVGAGI. The CDR3 spells CASSYGVQETQYF. Written as DNA, the CDR3 is TGTGCCAGCAGTTACGGGGTACAAGAGACCCAGTACTTC.

The V call is TRBV10-2, the J call TRBJ2-1, with 8 bases identical to TRBD2. Germline-derived CDR1 and CDR2 are WSHSY and SAAADI. With 4 bases clipped from V and 5 bases from J, the junction kept 10 bases outside the gene matches. The CDR3 is 16 residues long. The CDR3 DNA is TGCGCCAGCAGTGGGCCCGGGGGGGGGCACCACAATGAGCAGTTCTTC. This codes for CASSGPGGGHHNEQFF.

The V and J genes are TRBV19 and TRBJ2-5, with 9 nucleotides matching TRBD2. The J call is in doubt because the DNA end fits TRBJ2-7 better. The CDR3 spans 17 residues. Germline CDR1 reads LNHDA; CDR2 reads SQIVND (reference sequence). The CDR3 here is CASSPGLAWASSYEQYF. In DNA, the CDR3 is TGTGCCAGTAGTCCCGGACTAGCGTGGGCCTCCTCCTACGAGCAGTACTTC.

The chain joins TRBV27 to TRBJ1-2; 7 bases fit TRBD1. The V gene's germline CDR1 is MNHEY and CDR2 SMNVEV (reference sequence). Germline trimming cut 1 base from V and 3 bases from J; bases unmatched to any gene: 14. This CDR3 is built from 18 residues. The CDR3 is CASSLYRAPTGDYYGYTF. CDR3 coding DNA: TGTGCCAGCAGTTTATATAGGGCCCCCACAGGGGACTACTATGGCTACACCTTC.

J is TRBJ2-7 and V is TRBV7-2, with unresolved D. This CDR3 is built from 13 residues. CDR1 is SGHTA, CDR2 FQGNSA, per germline. Trimming took 1 base from V and 0 from J, leaving 4 bases between them. The CDR3 protein is CASSLEVSYEQYF. The DNA of the CDR3 is TGTGCCAGCAGCTTAGAAGTCTCCTACGAGCAGTACTTC. The full variable domain, in which reference TRBV7-2 and TRBJ2-7 provide the parts outside the CDR3, is GAGVSQSPSNKVTEKGKDVELRCDPISGHTALYWYRQSLGQGLEFLIYFQGNSAPDKSGLPSDRFSAERTGGSVSTLTIQRTQQEDSAVYLCASSLEVSYEQYFGPGTRLTVT.

The chain has TRBV19 and TRBJ2-3; the D is unclear. V was clipped by 3 bases and J by 0 bases, with 10 bases between them. The CDR3 runs to 15 residues. CDR1 and CDR2 (germline): LNHDA, SQIVND (reference sequence). The CDR3 protein is CASSMGTYSTDTQYF. The CDR3 DNA reads as TGTGCCAGTAGTATGGGAACCTACAGCACAGATACGCAGTATTTT.

This clone was recorded once. V is TRBV7-7 and J is TRBJ2-1; D unclear. The CDR3 is 13 amino acids. V was pared by 1 base and J by 7 bases, with 8 bases between. Germline V lookup: CDR1 SSHAT, CDR2 FNYEAQ (reference sequence). CDR3 sequence reads: CASSLGLLNEQFF. The CDR3, as DNA: TGTGCCAGCAGCTTAGGTTTATTAAATGAGCAGTTCTTC.

V is TRBV9 and J is TRBJ1-6, with D maybe TRBD1 (5 bases). CDR3 length equals 15 residues. Germline V gene data show CDR1 as SGDLS and CDR2 as YYNGEE. V dropped 0 bases and J dropped 10 bases, with 14 bases sitting between them. The CDR3 loop reads CASSVGLVRDSPLHF. The DNA for the CDR3 is TGTGCCAGCAGCGTAGGTTTGGTACGGGACTCACCCCTCCACTTT.

This rearrangement joins TRBV28 to TRBJ1-2; 7 bases match TRBD1. Germline V gene sequence: CDR1 MDHEN, CDR2 SYDVKM. After removal of 5 bases from V and 4 bases from J, the junction contained 13 bases not matched to a gene. The CDR3 is 16 amino acids. This chain's CDR3 is CASSPPRQGRGYGYTF. The CDR3 DNA sequence: TGTGCCAGCAGTCCACCTCGACAGGGACGCGGCTATGGCTACACCTTC.

This clone was picked up one time. V is TRBV30 and J is TRBJ2-2; D not resolved. CDR1 is GTSNPN and CDR2 is SVGIG in the germline V gene (reference sequence). This CDR3 is 11 amino acids long. V lost 2 bases to trimming and J lost 7 bases, with 5 bases between them. The CDR3 reads CAWSSYGELFF. DNA for the CDR3: TGTGCCTGGAGTAGTTACGGGGAGCTGTTTTTT.

The rearrangement joins TRBV5-5 to TRBJ2-2; D is undetermined. The V end lost 3 bases, the J end lost 7 bases, and 7 bases lay between the germline ends. CDR3 length equals 12 residues. Germline loops: CDR1 SGHKS, CDR2 YYEKEE (reference sequence). DNA of the CDR3: TGTGCCAGCAGCTCGGACCGCGGGGAGCTGTTTTTT. Its protein is CASSSDRGELFF.

The rearrangement joins TRBV18 to TRBJ2-2, with no clear D. This CDR3 comprises 18 residues. Germline V gene data show CDR1 as KGHSH and CDR2 as LQKENI. V lost 3 bases and J lost 3, with 20 bases in between. CDR3 sequence reads: CASSPLPPSRSHTGELFF. The CDR3 DNA is TGTGCCAGCTCACCGCTCCCGCCTAGTAGGTCTCACACCGGGGAGCTGTTTTTT.

The chain carries TRBV28 and TRBJ1-5; the D gene is possibly TRBD1 (6 bases). V lost 5 bases, J lost 3 bases, and 14 bases lay in between. The CDR3 contains 15 residues. Germline V gives CDR1 MDHEN, CDR2 SYDVKM. The CDR3 loop is CASSLLWTVNQPQHF. CDR3 DNA sequence: TGTGCCAGCAGTCTTCTATGGACAGTCAATCAGCCCCAGCATTTT.

The chain couples TRBV6-1 to TRBJ2-7; TRBD2 is a possible D gene (5 bases). V was clipped by 6 bases and J by 10 bases, with 22 bases between them. The CDR3 extends over 14 amino acids. Germline CDR1 is MNHNS and CDR2 is SASEGT. The CDR3 nucleotides read TGTGCCAGCAGCACCCAGGTACAGACTACGAGTCAGTACTTC. Translating gives CASSTQVQTTSQYF.

The chain joins TRBV25-1 to TRBJ2-2; 11 nucleotides agree with TRBD1. The CDR3 runs 13 residues. Germline V gives CDR1 MGHDK, CDR2 SYGVNS. The CDR3 protein is CGTGTGGPGELFF. CDR3 sequence (DNA): TGTGGAACCGGGACAGGGGGGCCCGGGGAGCTGTTTTTT.

J is TRBJ2-7 and V is TRBV13; 12 positions match TRBD1. Germline lookup yields CDR1 PRHDT and CDR2 FYEKMQ (reference sequence). The CDR3 has 16 amino acids. V gave up 5 bases and J gave up 5 bases; unmatched junction bases: 10. The CDR3 here is CASSPEPGQGAHEQYF. CDR3 sequence (DNA): TGTGCCAGCAGCCCTGAGCCGGGACAGGGGGCCCACGAGCAGTACTTC.

This chain uses TRBV19 with TRBJ1-4; 10 positions match TRBD1. Trimming at V came to 9 bases and at J to 3 bases, leaving 10 bases not matched to a gene. Germline values: CDR1 LNHDA, CDR2 SQIVND (reference sequence). This CDR3 contains 16 residues. The CDR3 nucleotides are TGTGCCAGCCGGGACAGGGGATTTAGGGCTAATGAAAAACTGTTTTTT. Its translation: CASRDRGFRANEKLFF.

The rearrangement links TRBV19 to TRBJ2-3; D tentatively fits TRBD1 or TRBD2 (5 bases each). There are 13 residues in the CDR3. From germline, CDR1 is LNHDA and CDR2 SQIVND (reference sequence). The V end was cut by 5 bases, the J end by 0 bases, with 6 bases between. The CDR3 DNA sequence: TGTGCCAGTAGTCGGGACAGCACAGATACGCAGTATTTT. Translating gives CASSRDSTDTQYF.

A single count supports this clone. V is TRBV11-3 and J is TRBJ2-1, with 9 bases that match TRBD2. With 6 bases clipped from V and 8 bases from J, the junction kept 11 bases outside the gene matches. Germline V gives CDR1 SGHNT, CDR2 YENEEA. CDR3 length equals 15 residues. The chain's CDR3 is CASSPGAGGPDEQFF. DNA for the CDR3: TGTGCCAGCAGTCCGGGAGCGGGAGGCCCCGATGAGCAGTTCTTC.

This chain links TRBV19 with TRBJ2-3, with a weak D call TRBD2 (6 bases). The CDR3 extends over 13 amino acids. Trimming shortened V by 7 bases and J by 4 bases, and 12 bases separated the two germline ends. Germline CDR1 reads LNHDA; CDR2 reads SQIVND (reference sequence). CDR3 DNA sequence: TGTGCCAGTACGGCGGGATGGTCAGATACGCAGTATTTT. Translating gives CASTAGWSDTQYF.